These 24 T cell receptor beta chains share one sample of origin, sequenced in a study of Graves' ophthalmopathy and Graves' hyperthyroidism (dated by TCRdb to between 2018 and 2020). The run used an Illumina HiSeq 2000. For repertoire sequencing, TCR beta CDR3 regions were amplified from RNA transcripts. A first-round RT-PCR used HTBI primers with the Qiagen OneStep RT-PCR kit, followed by a second-round multiplex PCR, size selection and purification. TCRdb redid the processing of the public reads, applying fastp at Q25 and MiXCR, and retained in-frame beta chains. Rows merge per CDR3 protein into single entries with the most common DNA and genes. Counted in this sample were about 400,000 distinct CDR3 sequences; around 20% of them appeared once. Of the sample, around 1.6% is held by the ten largest clones. What was sequenced was peripheral blood. The receptors originated from a woman between 18 and 29 years old with Graves' ophthalmopathy. Donor details come from another sample of the same person, matched by shared clones.

This clonotype was observed a handful of times. The rearrangement links TRBV19 to TRBJ2-5; no definite D call. The germline V gene encodes CDR1 LNHDA and CDR2 SQIVND (reference sequence). Trimming shortened V by 3 bases and J by 4 bases, and 9 bases separated the two germline ends. The CDR3 runs 13 residues. CDR3 nucleotides: TGTGCCAGTAGTATTAAGTGGGGAGAGACCCAGTACTTC. Its translation is CASSIKWGETQYF.

At least ten counts were recorded for this clonotype. This sequence joins TRBV6-1 and TRBJ1-1; weak D call: TRBD1 (5 bases). The germline CDR1 and CDR2 sequences are MNHNS and SASEGT. V lost 8 bases and J lost 1, with 14 bases in between. The CDR3 covers 14 residues. The DNA for the CDR3 is TGTGCCAGCCTCCTCCCTGGGGGGAACACTGAAGCTTTCTTT. As protein: CASLLPGGNTEAFF.

In its sample, this clonotype was seen many times. This sequence joins TRBV10-3 and TRBJ1-1, with unresolved D. V lost 7 bases and J 1 base, leaving 16 bases between the germline ends. The germline gives CDR1 ENHRY, CDR2 SYGVKD. This CDR3 spans 15 amino acids. The CDR3, as DNA: TGTGCCATCAAGTCCGCCGCGGGTCCGAACACTGAAGCTTTCTTT. Residues: CAIKSAAGPNTEAFF.

The chain combines TRBV29-1 with TRBJ1-5; D is possibly TRBD1 (6 bases). The germline V gene has CDR1 SQVTM and CDR2 ANQGSEA. CDR3 length equals 13 residues. Trimming pared 4 bases from V and 7 bases from J, leaving 14 bases between. The CDR3 DNA sequence: TGCAGCGTTGTTACAGGGAACGGACAGCCCCAGCATTTT. Its translation: CSVVTGNGQPQHF.

This clonotype has ten or more counts. The gene calls are TRBV7-6 and TRBJ2-5; 8 nucleotides line up with TRBD1. J lost 6 bases, V lost 8 bases, and 14 bases had no gene match. Germline assignment: CDR1 SGHVS and CDR2 FNYEAQ. The CDR3 is made up of 15 amino acids. The CDR3 reads CASGPMTGDSQTQYF. The CDR3 coding sequence is TGTGCCAGCGGTCCCATGACAGGGGACAGTCAGACCCAGTACTTC.

This clonotype has at least ten counts. The chain couples TRBV30 to TRBJ2-7; D may be TRBD1 (5 bases). Looked up from germline, CDR1 is GTSNPN and CDR2 is SVGIG (reference sequence). This CDR3 is 12 amino acids long. V shed 5 bases and J shed 2 bases, with 10 bases lying between them. As DNA, the CDR3 is TGTGCCTGGGGGGAAGGGGCCTACGAGCAGTACTTC. Its translation: CAWGEGAYEQYF. Combining the CDR3 with reference TRBV30 and TRBJ2-7 gives the whole variable domain SQTIHQWPATLVQPVGSPLSLECTVEGTSNPNLYWYRQAAGRGLQLLFYSVGIGQISSEVPQNLSASRPQDRQFILSSKKLLLSDSGFYLCAWGEGAYEQYFGPGTRLTVT.

This clonotype was recorded at least ten times. The chain links TRBV20-1 to TRBJ1-1; D gene uncertain. V was shortened by 3 bases and J by 4 bases, with 15 bases between the two germline ends. The CDR3 sequence is 14 residues long. CDR1 and CDR2 from the germline V gene are DFQATT and SNEGSKA (reference sequence). The chain's CDR3 is CSAREGRVVTEAFF. The CDR3 region has the DNA TGCAGTGCTAGGGAGGGTCGGGTGGTCACTGAAGCTTTCTTT.

In this sample, this clonotype turned up many times. The CDR3 is CASSLRQGAQPQHF. CDR3 DNA: TGTGCCAGCAGCCTAAGACAGGGGGCTCAGCCCCAGCATTTT. The V and J genes are TRBV7-2 and TRBJ1-5, with 10 bases fitting TRBD1. The CDR3 has 14 amino acids. The germline CDR1 and CDR2 sequences are SGHTA and FQGNSA. Trimming took 5 bases from V and 6 from J; bases not matched to a gene: 4. The variable domain in full, with the rest retrieved from reference TRBV7-2 and TRBJ1-5, is GAGVSQSPSNKVTEKGKDVELRCDPISGHTALYWYRQSLGQGLEFLIYFQGNSAPDKSGLPSDRFSAERTGGSVSTLTIQRTQQEDSAVYLCASSLRQGAQPQHFGDGTRLSIL.

This clonotype was detected ten times or more. J is TRBJ1-1 and V is TRBV11-2; 8 bases match TRBD1. V was pared by 5 bases and J by 7 bases, with 9 bases of the junction left unmatched. CDR3 length: 14 amino acids. Looked up from germline, CDR1 is SGHAT and CDR2 is FQNNGV. The CDR3 coding sequence is TGTGCCAGCAGCGCTGGACAGGGCTTTCTTGAAGCTTTCTTT. Translated, it gives CASSAGQGFLEAFF.

This clonotype has at least ten counts. The rearrangement uses TRBV4-1 and TRBJ1-1, with no clear D. Germline-derived CDR1 and CDR2 are MGHRA and YSYEKL. The CDR3 runs 18 residues. Trimming shortened V by 0 bases and J by 0 bases, and 17 bases separated the two germline ends. CDR3 region: CASSQELGGPLLNTEAFF. In nucleotides, the CDR3 is TGCGCCAGCAGCCAAGAACTGGGTGGCCCCCTGTTGAACACTGAAGCTTTCTTT.

In this sample, this clonotype turned up many times. Since no conserved phenylalanine or tryptophan closes the CDR3, a read error is the likely cause. J is TRBJ1-1 and V is TRBV29-1, with D possibly being TRBD1 (5 bases). Looked up from germline, CDR1 is SQVTM and CDR2 is ANQGSEA. V was trimmed by 7 bases and J by 5 bases, leaving 14 bases between them. CDR3 length: 12 amino acids. The CDR3 is CSAVSKGTEAFL. CDR3 in DNA: TGCAGCGCCGTATCGAAGGGGACTGAAGCTTTCCTT.

This clonotype was counted at least ten times. The CDR3 sequence: CSVPDRGGETQYF. CDR3 DNA: TGCAGCGTTCCCGACAGGGGAGGAGAGACCCAGTACTTC. This chain uses TRBV29-1 with TRBJ2-5; 8 positions agree with TRBD1. J was trimmed by 4 bases and V by 5 bases; bases with no gene match: 6. From germline, CDR1 is SQVTM and CDR2 ANQGSEA. This CDR3 has 13 amino acids.

The chain links TRBV6-2 or TRBV6-3 to TRBJ2-2; 14 bases fit TRBD2. In germline, CDR1 is MNHEY, CDR2 SVGEGT. With 6 bases clipped from V and 5 bases from J, the junction kept 11 bases outside the gene matches. This CDR3 contains 18 residues. The CDR3 spells CASSRTSGGRRRTGELFF. In DNA, the CDR3 is TGTGCCAGCAGCCGGACTAGCGGGGGGCGCCGTAGGACCGGGGAGCTGTTTTTT.

This rearrangement joins TRBV11-2 to TRBJ2-7; TRBD1 aligns across 9 bases. Trimming took 5 bases from V and 3 from J; bases not matched to a gene: 20. Germline loops: CDR1 SGHAT, CDR2 FQNNGV. The CDR3 has 19 residues. In nucleotides, the CDR3 is TGTGCCAGCAGCCCCCGGGACAGGGTTATAGCCGCCCCTGTCTACGAGCAGTACTTC. Its translation: CASSPRDRVIAAPVYEQYF.

This clonotype was seen ten or more times. The chain couples TRBV29-1 to TRBJ2-7; maybe TRBD2 (6 bases). The CDR3 length is 14 residues. Germline V gene sequence: CDR1 SQVTM, CDR2 ANQGSEA. With 7 bases removed from V and 1 base from J, the gap between germline ends came to 17 bases. The CDR3 reads CSAGESPSSYEQYF. The CDR3 DNA reads as TGCAGCGCGGGAGAATCCCCCTCTTCCTACGAGCAGTACTTC.

Ten or more counts support this clonotype. V and J are TRBV11-3 and TRBJ1-1; tentatively, D is TRBD1 (5 bases). The germline gives CDR1 SGHNT, CDR2 YENEEA. CDR3 length equals 14 residues. The V end was cut by 1 base, the J end by 5 bases, with 11 bases between. The CDR3 coding sequence is TGTGCCAGCAGCTTAGGTGACGGGACTACTGAAGCTTTCTTT. As protein: CASSLGDGTTEAFF.

This clonotype was seen at least ten times. The V gene is TRBV6-2 or TRBV6-3, the J gene TRBJ1-6; 9 nucleotides match TRBD1. The CDR3 extends over 15 amino acids. CDR1 MNHEY and CDR2 SVGEGT come from the germline V gene. J was trimmed by 9 bases and V by 0 bases; bases with no gene match: 3. In nucleotides, the CDR3 is TGTGCCAGCAGTTACTCCGGGACAGGGACTTCACCCCTCCACTTT. Its translation: CASSYSGTGTSPLHF.

Many counts were recorded for this clonotype. This chain uses TRBV7-8 with TRBJ1-1; the D gene is possibly TRBD1 (5 bases). Germline CDR1 reads SGHVS; CDR2 reads FQNEAQ. The CDR3 covers 14 residues. Trimming removed 4 bases from V and 3 bases from J, with 12 bases in between. The CDR3 nucleotides read TGTGCCAGCAGCTCTTGGACATCCCACACTGAAGCTTTCTTT. As protein: CASSSWTSHTEAFF.

This clonotype was detected many times. J is TRBJ1-1 and V is TRBV9; D not resolved. CDR3 size: 15 residues. In germline, CDR1 is SGDLS, CDR2 YYNGEE. Trimming took off 0 bases at V and 1 base at J, with 10 bases between the two ends. The CDR3: CASSVGPHGNTEAFF. Here the CDR3 DNA reads TGTGCCAGCAGCGTAGGTCCCCATGGGAACACTGAAGCTTTCTTT. The full variable domain, its missing parts supplied by reference TRBV9 and TRBJ1-1, is DSGVTQTPKHLITATGQRVTLRCSPRSGDLSVYWYQQSLDQGLQFLIQYYNGEERAKGNILERFSAQQFPDLHSELNLSSLELGDSALYFCASSVGPHGNTEAFFGQGTRLTVV.

This clonotype has at least ten counts. The V call is TRBV18, the J call TRBJ2-2; no firm D call. Trimming left V 3 bases short and J 1 base short, with 6 bases between. Germline V gives CDR1 KGHSH, CDR2 LQKENI. This CDR3 spans 14 amino acids. The CDR3 coding sequence is TGTGCCAGCTCACCCCAACAGAACACCGGGGAGCTGTTTTTT. Its translation is CASSPQQNTGELFF.

This clonotype was recorded at least ten times. This chain connects TRBV9 to TRBJ2-2; unclear D gene. Per the germline V gene, CDR1 is SGDLS and CDR2 is YYNGEE. Trimming stripped 0 bases from V and 6 bases from J, with 3 bases between. The CDR3 contains 12 residues. CDR3 nucleotides: TGTGCCAGCAGCGTAGGTCCCGGGGAGCTGTTTTTT. This gives the protein CASSVGPGELFF.

This clonotype was recorded many times. The chain has TRBV6-2 or TRBV6-3 and TRBJ2-7; D possibly corresponds to TRBD1 (6 bases). Per germline, CDR1 MNHEY and CDR2 SVGEGT. The CDR3 length is 14 residues. The V end was cut by 6 bases, the J end by 6 bases, with 18 bases between. CDR3 residues: CASRTGSLGREQYF. Written as DNA, the CDR3 is TGTGCCAGCAGAACAGGGAGTTTGGGTCGCGAGCAGTACTTC.

At least ten counts were recorded for this clonotype. The rearrangement links TRBV27 to TRBJ2-2; maybe TRBD1 (6 bases). Germline-derived CDR1 and CDR2 are MNHEY and SMNVEV (reference sequence). There are 14 residues in the CDR3. Trimming removed 6 bases at V and 4 bases at J, with 12 bases between. This CDR3 reads CASSPTQGTGELFF. As DNA, the CDR3 is TGTGCCAGCAGCCCCACACAGGGCACCGGGGAGCTGTTTTTT.

This clonotype has at least ten counts. V gene TRBV11-2 combines with J gene TRBJ2-7, with 14 bases identical to TRBD2. The V segment lost 6 bases and the J segment 6 bases; nucleotides outside the gene matches: 10. The CDR3 length is 16 residues. Germline loops: CDR1 SGHAT, CDR2 FQNNGV. DNA of the CDR3: TGTGCCAGCAGAAACACCGGGACTAGCGGGAGCGGCGAGCAGTACTTC. Protein: CASRNTGTSGSGEQYF.